One and the same sample provided the 27 T cell receptor beta chains below, sequenced in a study of sequential checkpoint blockade in melanoma. Treatment noted: randomized to nivolumab then ipilimumab (arm A) or the reverse (arm B). This table comes from immunoSEQ multiplex PCR, and its TCRdb copy is limited to in-frame clones, with some not included. The sample consists of several thousand clones, more than 15% of them appearing once. The material was tumor tissue (inferred from file names), obtained from a patient given nivolumab and ipilimumab in sequence. Receptors originate from a human donor with melanoma.

This clone was seen only a few times. The junction and the germline gene differ at one end; a read error may be behind it. The genes are TRBV6-8 and TRBJ2-7; 7 positions match TRBD1. Germline CDR1 MNHGY, CDR2 SAAAGT. The CDR3 sequence is 13 residues long. CDR3: CASSYSSRGLVNF. CDR3 sequence (DNA): TGTGCCAGCAGTTACTCGTCGAGGGGGCTTGTGAACTTC.

This chain uses TRBV9 with TRBJ2-5; D remains unclear. Trimming removed 1 base at V and 5 bases at J, with 9 bases between. The germline gives CDR1 SGDLS, CDR2 YYNGEE. The CDR3 has 13 residues. Here the CDR3 reads CASSVSSGETQYF. CDR3 sequence (DNA): TGTGCCAGCAGCGTATCCAGTGGGGAGACCCAGTACTTC. Variable domain in full (rest from reference TRBV9 and TRBJ2-5): DSGVTQTPKHLITATGQRVTLRCSPRSGDLSVYWYQQSLDQGLQFLIQYYNGEERAKGNILERFSAQQFPDLHSELNLSSLELGDSALYFCASSVSSGETQYFGPGTRLLVL.

This clone was observed a few times. The chain couples TRBV10-3 to TRBJ2-5, with D maybe TRBD2 (6 bases). The CDR3 runs to 16 residues. V gave up 0 bases and J gave up 2 bases, with 13 bases separating them. Per germline, CDR1 ENHRY and CDR2 SYGVKD. This chain's CDR3 is CAISESEGQRQETQYF. In nucleotides, the CDR3 is TGTGCCATCAGTGAGTCGGAGGGGCAGAGACAAGAGACCCAGTACTTC.

The V gene is TRBV9, the J gene TRBJ2-3; D might be TRBD2 (6 bases). The CDR3 contains 13 residues. V lost 5 bases, J lost 2 bases, and 9 bases lay in between. Germline CDR1 SGDLS, CDR2 YYNGEE. CDR3 DNA: TGTGCCAGCAGAGGAGGGGTCACAGATACGCAGTATTTT. This codes for CASRGGVTDTQYF.

Ten or more counts support this clone. The chain links TRBV7-1 to TRBJ1-5; 7 nucleotides line up with TRBD1. TRBV7-1 is annotated as an ORF whose role is uncertain. The CDR3 totals 13 residues. V shed 5 bases and J 4 bases; nucleotides not matched to a gene: 2. The CDR3 sequence: CASSPTGNQPQHF. CDR3 sequence (DNA): TGTGCCAGCAGCCCGACAGGGAATCAGCCCCAGCATTTT.

At least ten counts were recorded for this clone. V and J are TRBV6-8 and TRBJ2-1; 8 positions agree with TRBD1. Germline loops: CDR1 MNHGY, CDR2 SAAAGT. This CDR3 region has 17 residues. The V and J ends lost 7 bases and 0 bases, in that order; junction bases with no gene match: 11. In DNA form, the CDR3 reads TGTGCCAGCAACCAAGTGATGGGGACAGGCTCCTACAATGAGCAGTTCTTC. Encoded protein: CASNQVMGTGSYNEQFF.

This clone was recorded at least ten times. This chain uses TRBV6-8 with TRBJ2-3, with 10 bases fitting TRBD2. V gave up 10 bases and J gave up 2 bases; unmatched junction bases: 6. The germline V gene has CDR1 MNHGY and CDR2 SAAAGT. The CDR3 is 14 residues long. CDR3 loop: CAMRAGGFTDTQYF. The DNA for the CDR3 is TGTGCCATGAGAGCGGGAGGGTTCACAGATACGCAGTATTTT.

The sample holds a few counts of this clone. The chain's CDR3 is CASRWGIRNQPQHF. The CDR3 DNA is TGTGCCAGTCGGTGGGGGATCCGCAATCAGCCCCAGCATTTT. This sequence joins TRBV28 and TRBJ1-5, with D possibly matching TRBD1 (5 bases). V dropped 9 bases and J dropped 2 bases, with 14 bases sitting between them. Germline V CDR1 and CDR2: MDHEN, SYDVKM. CDR3 length: 14 amino acids.

This clone was seen more than once but under ten times. This rearrangement joins TRBV6-8 to TRBJ2-1, with D hard to call. Germline values: CDR1 MNHGY, CDR2 SAAAGT. The V end lost 4 bases, the J end lost 5 bases, and 12 bases lay between the germline ends. The CDR3 covers 14 residues. The CDR3 spells CASSFSLANNEQFF. The CDR3 nucleotides read TGTGCCAGCAGTTTTAGTCTTGCCAACAATGAGCAGTTCTTC.

There are a few counts of this clone. The chain joins TRBV28 to TRBJ2-7; 8 bases map to TRBD1. V lost 9 bases and J lost 2; bases outside the gene matches: 3. This CDR3 comprises 12 residues. CDR1 MDHEN and CDR2 SYDVKM come from the germline V gene. The CDR3, as DNA: TGTGCCAGTATGGGACAGGCCTACGAGCAGTACTTC. Residues: CASMGQAYEQYF.

The chain is built from TRBV29-1 and TRBJ1-5, with 10 bases aligning to TRBD1. The CDR3 is 13 amino acids. CDR1 is SQVTM, CDR2 ANQGSEA, per germline. After removal of 5 bases from V and 6 bases from J, the junction contained 4 bases not matched to a gene. DNA for the CDR3: TGCAGCGTTTCCGACAGGGGGCTTCAGCCCCAGCATTTT. This sequence encodes CSVSDRGLQPQHF.

This clone was observed a few times. V is TRBV5-1 and J is TRBJ2-7; the D gene is possibly TRBD1 (6 bases). This CDR3 comprises 15 residues. The germline CDR1 and CDR2 sequences are SGHRS and YFSETQ. Trimming stripped 0 bases from V and 5 bases from J, with 15 bases between. CDR3 residues: CASSLEGQGINEQYF. For the CDR3, the DNA is TGCGCCAGCAGCTTGGAGGGCCAGGGGATTAACGAGCAGTACTTC.

This clone was recorded a few times. This sequence joins TRBV19 and TRBJ1-4; 8 bases are shared with TRBD1. The CDR3 contains 17 residues. Germline assignment: CDR1 LNHDA and CDR2 SQIVND (reference sequence). With V trimmed by 5 bases and J by 8 bases, 16 bases remained unmatched. The CDR3 region is CASSQARGHEITEKLFF. The CDR3 nucleotides read TGTGCCAGTAGTCAGGCCAGGGGGCACGAAATAACAGAAAAACTGTTTTTT.

This clone is judged medium-sized (0.01 to 0.1%). The chain recombines TRBV29-1 with TRBJ1-2, with no clear D. CDR3 size: 15 residues. Germline-derived CDR1 and CDR2 are SQVTM and ANQGSEA. The V gene lost 2 bases and the J gene lost 1 base, with 14 bases spanning the gap. The DNA for the CDR3 is TGCAGCGTTGAAAGGGAGGGAAACGTTAACTATGGCTACACCTTC. Its translation is CSVEREGNVNYGYTF.

This clone was seen a handful of times. V usage is TRBV4-1 and J usage is TRBJ2-5; a weak D match, TRBD2 (6 bases). The germline V gene encodes CDR1 MGHRA and CDR2 YSYEKL. CDR3 size: 14 residues. With 5 bases removed from V and 5 bases from J, the gap between germline ends came to 15 bases. CDR3 bases: TGCGCCAGCAGCGAAGCGGGCGTCCCCGAGACCCAGTACTTC. It is translated as CASSEAGVPETQYF.

DNA of the CDR3: TGTGCCAGCAGACCGGACAGGGGGCCTCATGGCTACACCTTC. This translates into CASRPDRGPHGYTF. The V call is TRBV6-8, the J call TRBJ1-2, with 11 bases matching TRBD1. CDR1 is MNHGY, CDR2 SAAAGT, per germline. The CDR3 is made up of 14 amino acids. The J segment lost 6 bases and the V segment lost 6 bases, leaving 6 bases of the junction unmatched.

This clone was picked up many times. The chain carries TRBV10-3 and TRBJ1-2, with a weak D call TRBD1 (5 bases). The CDR3 is 12 residues long. V was clipped by 2 bases and J by 6 bases, with 7 bases between them. Germline V gene data show CDR1 as ENHRY and CDR2 as SYGVKD. Written as DNA, the CDR3 is TGTGCCATCAGTGAGAGGGGAGATGGCTACACCTTC. Protein product: CAISERGDGYTF.

The CDR3 sequence: CASSRLAGYYEQYF. For the CDR3, the DNA is TGTGCCAGCAGCCGACTAGCGGGATACTACGAGCAGTACTTC. This sequence joins TRBV28 and TRBJ2-7; 11 nucleotides align to TRBD2. Looked up from germline, CDR1 is MDHEN and CDR2 is SYDVKM. Unmatched junction bases numbered 4, after V lost 6 bases and J lost 3 bases. The length of the CDR3 is 14 residues.

The rearrangement links TRBV6-7 to TRBJ2-7; possible D gene TRBD1, 6 bases. TRBV6-7 is flagged as an ORF with uncertain function. The CDR3 runs to 16 residues. The V gene lost 0 bases and the J gene lost 0 bases, with 12 bases spanning the gap. The CDR3 coding sequence is TGTGCCAGCAGTTACTCTATCGACAGGAGCTCCTACGAGCAGTACTTC. This codes for CASSYSIDRSSYEQYF.

This clone was observed many times. The rearrangement joins TRBV11-3 to TRBJ1-3; 7 nucleotides line up with TRBD1. Unmatched junction bases numbered 5, after V lost 5 bases and J lost 4 bases. CDR3 length: 14 amino acids. The V gene's germline CDR1 is SGHNT and CDR2 YENEEA. CDR3 DNA: TGTGCCAGCAGCGGACAGGTCGAAGGAAACACCATATATTTT. Encoded protein: CASSGQVEGNTIYF.

The V call is TRBV18, the J call TRBJ2-7, with a weak D call TRBD2 (6 bases). V was shortened by 2 bases and J by 1 base, with 12 bases between the two germline ends. Per germline, CDR1 KGHSH and CDR2 LQKENI. This CDR3 is 15 amino acids long. The CDR3 loop is CASSPTSGGSYEQYF. The CDR3 DNA reads as TGTGCCAGCTCACCAACTTCCGGGGGATCCTACGAGCAGTACTTC.

By sample fraction, this clone is medium-sized. V usage is TRBV11-3 and J usage is TRBJ1-2; TRBD1 aligns across 9 bases. Unmatched junction bases numbered 4, after V lost 3 bases and J lost 2 bases. CDR3 length: 15 residues. CDR1 is SGHNT, CDR2 YENEEA, per germline. The chain's CDR3 is CASSFTGGSNYGYTF. DNA of the CDR3: TGTGCCAGCAGCTTTACAGGGGGCTCGAACTATGGCTACACCTTC.

This clone was counted a few times. The chain combines TRBV6-8 with TRBJ1-5; TRBD1 aligns across 9 bases. Germline CDR1 reads MNHGY; CDR2 reads SAAAGT. V gave up 8 bases and J gave up 4 bases; unmatched junction bases: 15. This CDR3 comprises 17 residues. CDR3 in amino acids: CASQRAPGQGRNQPQHF. Written as DNA, the CDR3 is TGTGCCAGCCAGAGAGCCCCGGGACAGGGAAGGAATCAGCCCCAGCATTTT.

This clone was seen a few times. The chain uses TRBV6-8 and TRBJ1-2; the D is unclear. This CDR3 has 14 amino acids. The V gene's germline CDR1 is MNHGY and CDR2 SAAAGT. V was cut by 0 bases and J by 4 bases, with 9 bases left in between. CDR3 residues: CASSYSIQTYGYTF. In DNA form, the CDR3 reads TGTGCCAGCAGTTACTCGATACAAACCTATGGCTACACCTTC.

This clone was observed many times. The CDR3 protein is CASSRRDRNTEAFF. In DNA, the CDR3 is TGTGCCAGCAGCCGCCGGGACAGAAACACTGAAGCTTTCTTT. The chain couples TRBV11-3 to TRBJ1-1; 7 bases map to TRBD1. The CDR3 length is 14 residues. The V gene's germline CDR1 is SGHNT and CDR2 YENEEA. Germline trimming cut 5 bases from V and 2 bases from J; bases unmatched to any gene: 5. Filled out from reference TRBV11-3 and TRBJ1-1, the complete variable domain reads EAGVVQSPRYKIIEKKQPVAFWCNPISGHNTLYWYLQNLGQGPELLIRYENEEAVDDSQLPKDRFSAERLKGVDSTLKIQPAELGDSAVYLCASSRRDRNTEAFFGQGTRLTVV.

The chain uses TRBV4-1 and TRBJ1-5; TRBD1 might be the D (5 bases). There are 15 residues in the CDR3. V lost 3 bases and J 4 bases, leaving 13 bases between the germline ends. Germline CDR1 and CDR2: MGHRA and YSYEKL. CDR3 in amino acids: CASSHAGTINQPQHF. CDR3 DNA: TGCGCCAGCAGCCATGCTGGGACCATTAATCAGCCCCAGCATTTT.

This clone is categorized as medium-sized. The rearrangement joins TRBV11-3 to TRBJ1-4; D is unclear. Trimming pared 3 bases from V and 7 bases from J, leaving 12 bases between. The CDR3 spans 14 residues. Germline-derived CDR1 and CDR2 are SGHNT and YENEEA. The DNA for the CDR3 is TGTGCCAGCAGCTTGGTACGGGAGGGTGAAAAACTGTTTTTT. It encodes CASSLVREGEKLFF.